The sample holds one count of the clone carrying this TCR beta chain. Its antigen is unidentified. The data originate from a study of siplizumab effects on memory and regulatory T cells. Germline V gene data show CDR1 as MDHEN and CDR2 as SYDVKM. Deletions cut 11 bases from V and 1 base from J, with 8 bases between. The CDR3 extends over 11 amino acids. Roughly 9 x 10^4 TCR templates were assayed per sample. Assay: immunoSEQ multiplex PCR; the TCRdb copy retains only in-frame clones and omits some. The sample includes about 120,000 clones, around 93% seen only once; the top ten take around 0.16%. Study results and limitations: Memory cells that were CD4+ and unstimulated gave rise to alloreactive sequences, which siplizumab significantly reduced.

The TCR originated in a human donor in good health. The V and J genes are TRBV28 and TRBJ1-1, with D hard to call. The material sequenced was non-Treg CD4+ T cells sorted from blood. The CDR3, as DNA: TGTGCCGTCCGGGGGAACACTGAAGCTTTCTTT. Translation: CAVRGNTEAFF.